The clone carrying this TCR beta chain was observed a few times. The data were taken from a study of post-analysis software for immune sequencing data. Sequencing libraries made from TCR beta cDNA carried unique molecular identifiers. TCRdb called the PCR reads again in MiXCR, with one record for every CDR3 protein. The data show 650,000 to 850,000 distinct CDR3 sequences, with about half seen just once and 4.9% held by the top ten. The clonotype was recovered from a girl aged 10-17 years with multiple sclerosis. The sequencing input was blood.

CDR3: CASSLDFREQYF. Written as DNA, the CDR3 is TGTGCCAGCAGCTTGGACTTTCGGGAGCAGTACTTC. V is TRBV7-9 and J is TRBJ2-5; D may be TRBD2 (6 bases). CDR1 and CDR2 from the germline V gene are SEHNR and FQNEAQ (reference sequence). The CDR3 extends over 12 amino acids. V was pared by 3 bases and J by 11 bases, with 13 bases between.